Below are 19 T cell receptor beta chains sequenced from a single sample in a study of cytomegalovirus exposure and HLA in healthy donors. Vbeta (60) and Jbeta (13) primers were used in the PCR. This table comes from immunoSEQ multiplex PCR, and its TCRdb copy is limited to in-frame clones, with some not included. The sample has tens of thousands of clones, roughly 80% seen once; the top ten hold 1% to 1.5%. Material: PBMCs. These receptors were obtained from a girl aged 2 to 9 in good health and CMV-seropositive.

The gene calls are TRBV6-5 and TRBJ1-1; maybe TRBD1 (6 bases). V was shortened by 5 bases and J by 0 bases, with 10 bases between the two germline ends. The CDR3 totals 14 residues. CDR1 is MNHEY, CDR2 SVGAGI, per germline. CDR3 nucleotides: TGTGCCAGCAGTGAACGGACAGTGAACACTGAAGCTTTCTTT. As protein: CASSERTVNTEAFF.

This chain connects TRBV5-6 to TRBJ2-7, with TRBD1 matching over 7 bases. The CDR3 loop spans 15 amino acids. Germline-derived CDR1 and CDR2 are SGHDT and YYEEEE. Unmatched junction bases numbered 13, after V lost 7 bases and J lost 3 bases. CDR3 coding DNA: TGTGCCAGCGTCCAGGCCTATACAGGGGACTACGAGCAGTACTTC. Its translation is CASVQAYTGDYEQYF.

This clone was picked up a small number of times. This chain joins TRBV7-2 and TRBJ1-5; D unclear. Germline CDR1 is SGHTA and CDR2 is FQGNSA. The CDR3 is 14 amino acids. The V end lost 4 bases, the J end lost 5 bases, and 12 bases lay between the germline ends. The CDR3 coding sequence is TGTGCCAGCAGCTCACAGAGAACAGATCAGCCCCAGCATTTT. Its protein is CASSSQRTDQPQHF.

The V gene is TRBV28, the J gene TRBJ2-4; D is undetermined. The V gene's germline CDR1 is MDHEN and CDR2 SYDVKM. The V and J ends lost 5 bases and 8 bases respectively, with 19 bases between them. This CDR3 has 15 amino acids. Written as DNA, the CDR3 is TGTGCCAGCAGTGACGCCGTGAGGTTCGCGGACATTCAGTACTTC. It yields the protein CASSDAVRFADIQYF.

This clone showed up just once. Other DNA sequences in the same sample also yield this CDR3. The CDR3 is CAWSSGNQPQHF. CDR3 in DNA: TGTGCCTGGAGTTCGGGAAATCAGCCCCAGCATTTT. The chain recombines TRBV30 with TRBJ1-5; D remains unclear. The V gene lost 2 bases and the J gene lost 4 bases, with 6 bases spanning the gap. In germline, CDR1 is GTSNPN, CDR2 SVGIG (reference sequence). The CDR3 sequence is 12 residues long. Filled out from reference TRBV30 and TRBJ1-5, the complete variable domain reads SQTIHQWPATLVQPVGSPLSLECTVEGTSNPNLYWYRQAAGRGLQLLFYSVGIGQISSEVPQNLSASRPQDRQFILSSKKLLLSDSGFYLCAWSSGNQPQHFGDGTRLSIL.

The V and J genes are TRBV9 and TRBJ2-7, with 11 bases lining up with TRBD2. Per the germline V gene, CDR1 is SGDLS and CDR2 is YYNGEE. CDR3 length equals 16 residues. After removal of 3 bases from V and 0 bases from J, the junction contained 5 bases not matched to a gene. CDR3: CASSGLAGGPSYEQYF. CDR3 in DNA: TGTGCCAGCAGCGGCTTAGCGGGAGGGCCCTCCTACGAGCAGTACTTC.

The CDR3 sequence: CASSAQGSNQPQHF. The CDR3 bases are TGTGCCAGCAGTGCCCAGGGTAGCAATCAGCCCCAGCATTTT. The chain employs TRBV6-6 and TRBJ1-5, with D tentatively TRBD1 (5 bases). The CDR3 covers 14 residues. V was trimmed by 5 bases and J by 0 bases, leaving 8 bases between them. Germline assignment: CDR1 MNHNY and CDR2 SVGAGI (reference sequence).

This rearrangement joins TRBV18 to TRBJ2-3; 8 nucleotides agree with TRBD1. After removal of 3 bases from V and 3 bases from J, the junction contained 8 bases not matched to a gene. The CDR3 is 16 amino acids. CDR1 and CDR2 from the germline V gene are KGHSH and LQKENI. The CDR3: CASSPTAGGVTDTQYF. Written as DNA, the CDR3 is TGTGCCAGCTCACCTACTGCAGGGGGCGTAACAGATACGCAGTATTTT.

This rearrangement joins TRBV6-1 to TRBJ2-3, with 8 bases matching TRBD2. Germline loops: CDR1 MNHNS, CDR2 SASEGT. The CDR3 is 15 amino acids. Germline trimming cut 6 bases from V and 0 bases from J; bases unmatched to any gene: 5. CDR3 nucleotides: TGTGCCAGCAGAACTAGCGGTGCTAGCACAGATACGCAGTATTTT. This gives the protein CASRTSGASTDTQYF.

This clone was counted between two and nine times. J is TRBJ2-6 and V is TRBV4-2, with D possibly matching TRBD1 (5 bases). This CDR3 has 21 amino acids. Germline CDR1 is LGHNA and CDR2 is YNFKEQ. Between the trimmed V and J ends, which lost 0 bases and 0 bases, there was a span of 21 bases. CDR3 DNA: TGTGCCAGCAGCCAAGACCCCCCCGGACATAATTCCTTCTCTGGGGCCAACGTCCTGACTTTC. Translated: CASSQDPPGHNSFSGANVLTF.

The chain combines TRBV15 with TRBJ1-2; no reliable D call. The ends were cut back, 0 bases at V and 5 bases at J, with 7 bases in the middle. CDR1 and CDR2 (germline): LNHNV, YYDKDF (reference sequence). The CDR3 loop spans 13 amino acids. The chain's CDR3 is CATSRDEFYGYTF. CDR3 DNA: TGTGCCACCAGCAGAGATGAGTTTTATGGCTACACCTTC.

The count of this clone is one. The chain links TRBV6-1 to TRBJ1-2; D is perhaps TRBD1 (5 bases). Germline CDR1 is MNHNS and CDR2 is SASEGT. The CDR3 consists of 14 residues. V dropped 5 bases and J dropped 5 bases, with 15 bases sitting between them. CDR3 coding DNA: TGTGCCAGCAGTCCCCGGGGGGAAAGTTATGGCTACACCTTC. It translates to CASSPRGESYGYTF.

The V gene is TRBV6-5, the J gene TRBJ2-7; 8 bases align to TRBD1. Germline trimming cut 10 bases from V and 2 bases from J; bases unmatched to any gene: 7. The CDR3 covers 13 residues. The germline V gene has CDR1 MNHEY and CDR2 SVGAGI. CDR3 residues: CAMTGTGPYEQYF. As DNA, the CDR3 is TGTGCCATGACAGGGACAGGCCCCTACGAGCAGTACTTC.

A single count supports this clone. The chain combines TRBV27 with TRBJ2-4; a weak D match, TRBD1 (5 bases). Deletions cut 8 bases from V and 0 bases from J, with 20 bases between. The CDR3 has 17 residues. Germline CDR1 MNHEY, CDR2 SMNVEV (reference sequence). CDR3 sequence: CASSQDKTLLAKNIQYF. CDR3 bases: TGTGCCAGCTCCCAGGACAAAACCTTATTAGCCAAAAACATTCAGTACTTC.

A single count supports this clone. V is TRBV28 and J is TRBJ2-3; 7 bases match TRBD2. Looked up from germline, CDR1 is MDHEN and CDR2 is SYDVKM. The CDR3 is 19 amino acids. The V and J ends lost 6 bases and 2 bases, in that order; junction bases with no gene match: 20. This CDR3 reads CASSLPRDFLADITDTQYF. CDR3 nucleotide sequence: TGTGCCAGCAGCCTACCAAGGGATTTCCTAGCGGACATCACAGATACGCAGTATTTT.

The CDR3 region has the DNA TGTGCCAGCAGCTCAACCGGGACAGGGGGATCCGGGGAGGAAAAACTGTTTTTT. This encodes CASSSTGTGGSGEEKLFF. The chain carries TRBV5-6 and TRBJ1-4, with 11 bases that match TRBD1. V lost 3 bases and J lost 8; bases outside the gene matches: 15. The CDR3 runs 18 residues. Germline assignment: CDR1 SGHDT and CDR2 YYEEEE.

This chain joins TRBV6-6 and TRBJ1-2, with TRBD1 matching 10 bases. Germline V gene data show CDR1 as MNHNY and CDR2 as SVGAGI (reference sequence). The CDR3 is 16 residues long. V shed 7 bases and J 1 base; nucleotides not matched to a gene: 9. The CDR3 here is CASTGTGANYNYGYTF. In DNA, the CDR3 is TGTGCCAGCACCGGGACAGGGGCGAATTATAACTATGGCTACACCTTC.

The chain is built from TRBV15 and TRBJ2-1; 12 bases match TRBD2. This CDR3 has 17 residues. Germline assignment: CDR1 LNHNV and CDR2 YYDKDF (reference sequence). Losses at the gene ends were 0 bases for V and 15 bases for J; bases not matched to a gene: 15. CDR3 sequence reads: CATSRDDGTRLAGAVFF. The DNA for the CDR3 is TGTGCCACCAGCAGAGATGACGGTACGCGACTAGCGGGAGCGGTGTTCTTC.

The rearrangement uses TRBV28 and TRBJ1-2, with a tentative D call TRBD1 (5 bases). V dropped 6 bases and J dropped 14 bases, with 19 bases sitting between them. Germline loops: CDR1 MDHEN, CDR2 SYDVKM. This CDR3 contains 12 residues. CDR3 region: CASSQNRDSPTF. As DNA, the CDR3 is TGTGCCAGCAGCCAAAACCGGGACTCTCCGACCTTC.